Described below is a single T cell receptor (beta chain) sequence and its context. This CDR3 has 16 residues. Germline lookup yields CDR1 SGHAT and CDR2 FQNNGV. Trimming took 5 bases from V and 3 from J, leaving 20 bases between them. The multiple sclerosis controls consisted of treatment-naive patients with relapsing-remitting disease, either stable or active. TEMRA cells were enriched by FACS, and CD4+ and CD8+ T cells were negatively isolated. This sample is drawn from a study of CD8 T cells in Susac syndrome. It was with random hexamers that 0.5 to 1 ug RNA was reverse transcribed. With immunoSEQ multiplex PCR, TCR beta CDR3 was amplified across 54 Vbeta and 13 Jbeta. TCRdb processed the immunoSEQ multiplex PCR reads anew with MiXCR; each CDR3 protein has one entry. The profile shows about 300,000 distinct CDR3 sequences, approximately 85% of them singletons.

V and J are TRBV11-2 and TRBJ2-7, with D possibly TRBD2 on 5 matching bases. The sequenced material came from CD8+ T cells from PBMCs. The sequence came from a human donor with multiple sclerosis. The CDR3 sequence: CASSPISRRGNYEQYF. The CDR3 DNA sequence: TGTGCCAGCAGCCCGATCTCTCGACGGGGTAACTACGAGCAGTACTTC.